This TCR beta chain was observed in a study of T cell clusters in autoimmune cytopenias. As for the study in general: The median distinct TRB clonotype count was about 2,400 per sample, from a median around 50,000 reads. General study points: Functional roles of the in silico T cell clusters still await experimental validation. Active autoimmune hepatitis patients had roughly 2.7-fold fewer exclusive TRB clusters than healthy donors. Physiological T cell clusters of healthy donors were apparently absent in primary autoimmune cytopenia patients.

This CDR3 has 17 amino acids. Germline CDR1 and CDR2: LNHDA and SQIVND (reference sequence). Multiplex touch-down PCR amplified TRB using TRB-A and TRB-B pools in one tube. TCRdb reprocessed the multiplex PCR reads, keeping one entry per CDR3 protein, no DNA. Recorded for this sample: some 6,000 distinct CDR3 sequences. Frequency places this clonotype as medium-sized. As yet, its antigen is unknown. Each sample's input was about 250 ng genomic DNA, 30,000 to 45,000 genome equivalents. The V call is TRBV19, the J call TRBJ2-6. The sample comprised peripheral blood. This sequence originates from a human donor with an autoimmune cytopenia or autoimmune hepatitis (not recorded which). The CDR3 region is CASSMAQKASGANVLTF.